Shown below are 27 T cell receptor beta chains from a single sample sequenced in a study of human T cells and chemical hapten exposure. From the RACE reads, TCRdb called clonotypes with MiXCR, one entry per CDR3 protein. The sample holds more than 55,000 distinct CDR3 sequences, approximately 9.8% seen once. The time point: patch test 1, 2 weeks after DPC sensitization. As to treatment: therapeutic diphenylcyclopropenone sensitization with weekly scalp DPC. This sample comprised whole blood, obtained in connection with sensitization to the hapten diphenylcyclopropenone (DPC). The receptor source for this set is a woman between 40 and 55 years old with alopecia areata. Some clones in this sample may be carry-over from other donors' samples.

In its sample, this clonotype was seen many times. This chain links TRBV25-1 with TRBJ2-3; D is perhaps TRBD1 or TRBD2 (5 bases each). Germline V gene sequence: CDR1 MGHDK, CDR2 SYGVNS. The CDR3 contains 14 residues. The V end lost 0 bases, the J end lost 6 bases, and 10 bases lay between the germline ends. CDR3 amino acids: CASSEYRGADTQYF. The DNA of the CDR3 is TGTGCCAGCAGTGAATATCGAGGGGCCGATACGCAGTATTTT.

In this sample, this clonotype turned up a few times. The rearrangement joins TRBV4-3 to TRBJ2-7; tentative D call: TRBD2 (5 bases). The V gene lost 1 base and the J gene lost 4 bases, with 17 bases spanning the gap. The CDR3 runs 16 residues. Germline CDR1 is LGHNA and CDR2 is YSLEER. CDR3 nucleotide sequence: TGCGCCAGCAGCCAAGCCTTCACGGAGGAAGGGTACGAGCAGTACTTC. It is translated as CASSQAFTEEGYEQYF.

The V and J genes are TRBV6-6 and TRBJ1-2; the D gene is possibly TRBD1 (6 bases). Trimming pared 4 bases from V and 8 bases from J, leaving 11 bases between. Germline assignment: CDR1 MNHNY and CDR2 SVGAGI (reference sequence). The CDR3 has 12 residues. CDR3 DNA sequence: TGTGCCAGCAGTTCACAGGGAGACGGCTACACCTTC. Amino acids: CASSSQGDGYTF.

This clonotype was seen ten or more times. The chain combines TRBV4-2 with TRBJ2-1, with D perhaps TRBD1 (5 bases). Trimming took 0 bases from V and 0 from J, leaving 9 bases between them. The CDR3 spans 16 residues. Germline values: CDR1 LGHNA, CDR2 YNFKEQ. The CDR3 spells CASSQDWGLSYNEQFF. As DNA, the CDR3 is TGTGCCAGCAGCCAAGATTGGGGCCTCTCCTACAATGAGCAGTTCTTC.

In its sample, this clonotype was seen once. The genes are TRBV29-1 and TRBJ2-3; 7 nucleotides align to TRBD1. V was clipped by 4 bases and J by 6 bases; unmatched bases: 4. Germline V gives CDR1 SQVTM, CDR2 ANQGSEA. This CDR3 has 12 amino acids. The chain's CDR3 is CSVARGQDTQYF. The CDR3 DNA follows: TGCAGCGTTGCTAGGGGGCAGGATACGCAGTATTTT.

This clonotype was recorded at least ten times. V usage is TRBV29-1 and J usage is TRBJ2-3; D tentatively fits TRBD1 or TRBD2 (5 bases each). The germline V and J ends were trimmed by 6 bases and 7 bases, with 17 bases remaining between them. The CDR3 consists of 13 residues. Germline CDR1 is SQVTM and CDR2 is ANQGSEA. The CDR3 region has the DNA TGCAGCGTCGAGGGGCCCGGGGATTATACGCAGTATTTT. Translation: CSVEGPGDYTQYF.

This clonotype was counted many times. The CDR3 DNA follows: TGTGCCAGCAGCGACACAGGGTCCACCAAAAACATTCAGTACTTC. This encodes CASSDTGSTKNIQYF. V and J are TRBV7-9 and TRBJ2-4; TRBD1 might be the D (6 bases). CDR1 and CDR2 from the germline V gene are SEHNR and FQNEAQ (reference sequence). The CDR3 consists of 15 residues. V lost 5 bases and J 2 bases, leaving 13 bases between the germline ends.

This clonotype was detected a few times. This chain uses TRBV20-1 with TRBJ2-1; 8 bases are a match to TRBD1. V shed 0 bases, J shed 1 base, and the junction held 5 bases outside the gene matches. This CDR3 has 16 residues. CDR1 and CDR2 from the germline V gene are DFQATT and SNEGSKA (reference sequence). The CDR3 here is CSARDPTGGSYNEQFF. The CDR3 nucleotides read TGCAGTGCTAGAGATCCTACAGGGGGGTCCTACAATGAGCAGTTCTTC.

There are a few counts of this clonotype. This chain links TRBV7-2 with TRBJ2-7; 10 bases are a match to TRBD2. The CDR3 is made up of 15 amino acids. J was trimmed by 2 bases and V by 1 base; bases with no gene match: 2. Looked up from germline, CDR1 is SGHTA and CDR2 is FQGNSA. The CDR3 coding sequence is TGTGCCAGCAGCTTAGGGACTAGCGGAACCTACGAGCAGTACTTC. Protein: CASSLGTSGTYEQYF.

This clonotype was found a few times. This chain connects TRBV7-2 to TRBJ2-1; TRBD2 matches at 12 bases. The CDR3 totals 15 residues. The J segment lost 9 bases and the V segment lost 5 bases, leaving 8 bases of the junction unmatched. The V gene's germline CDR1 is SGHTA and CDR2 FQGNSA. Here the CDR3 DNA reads TGTGCCAGCAGCCCAACTAGCGGGGGGCCCGGTGAGCAGTTCTTC. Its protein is CASSPTSGGPGEQFF.

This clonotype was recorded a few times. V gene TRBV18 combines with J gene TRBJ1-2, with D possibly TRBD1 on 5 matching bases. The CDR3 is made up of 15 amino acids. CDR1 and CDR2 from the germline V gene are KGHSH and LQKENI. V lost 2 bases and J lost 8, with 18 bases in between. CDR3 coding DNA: TGTGCCAGCTCACCAGAATTGGGGCAGGATGACGGCTACACCTTC. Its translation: CASSPELGQDDGYTF. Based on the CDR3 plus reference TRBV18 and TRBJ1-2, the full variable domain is NAGVMQNPRHLVRRRGQEARLRCSPMKGHSHVYWYRQLPEEGLKFMVYLQKENIIDESGMPKERFSAEFPKEGPSILRIQQVVRGDSAAYFCASSPELGQDDGYTFGSGTRLTVV.

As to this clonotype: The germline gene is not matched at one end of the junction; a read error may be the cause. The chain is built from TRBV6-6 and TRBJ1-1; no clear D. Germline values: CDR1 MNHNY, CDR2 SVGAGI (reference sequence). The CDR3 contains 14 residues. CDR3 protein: CASSPQDSNTEVFF. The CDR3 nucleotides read TGTGCCAGCAGCCCCCAGGACTCCAACACTGAAGTTTTCTTT.

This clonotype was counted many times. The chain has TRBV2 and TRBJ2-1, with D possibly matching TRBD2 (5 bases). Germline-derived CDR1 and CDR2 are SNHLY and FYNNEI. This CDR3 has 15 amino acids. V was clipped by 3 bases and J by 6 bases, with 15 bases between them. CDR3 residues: CASSDPVNRGNEQFF. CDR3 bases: TGTGCCAGCAGTGATCCCGTCAACCGGGGCAATGAGCAGTTCTTC.

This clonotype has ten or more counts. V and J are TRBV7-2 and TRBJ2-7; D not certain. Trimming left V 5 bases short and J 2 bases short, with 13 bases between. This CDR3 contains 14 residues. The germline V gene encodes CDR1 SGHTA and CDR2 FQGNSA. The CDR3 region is CASSEQGPPYEQYF. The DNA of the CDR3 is TGTGCCAGCAGCGAACAAGGACCGCCCTACGAGCAGTACTTC. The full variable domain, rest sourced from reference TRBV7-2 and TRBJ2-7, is GAGVSQSPSNKVTEKGKDVELRCDPISGHTALYWYRQSLGQGLEFLIYFQGNSAPDKSGLPSDRFSAERTGGSVSTLTIQRTQQEDSAVYLCASSEQGPPYEQYFGPGTRLTVT.

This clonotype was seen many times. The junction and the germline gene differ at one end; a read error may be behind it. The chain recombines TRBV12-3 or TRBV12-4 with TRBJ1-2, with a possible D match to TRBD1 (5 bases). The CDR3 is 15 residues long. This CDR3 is CASSLGHRGIYGYTF. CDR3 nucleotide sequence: TGTGCCAGCAGCTTAGGGCACCGGGGCATCTATGGCTACACCTTC.

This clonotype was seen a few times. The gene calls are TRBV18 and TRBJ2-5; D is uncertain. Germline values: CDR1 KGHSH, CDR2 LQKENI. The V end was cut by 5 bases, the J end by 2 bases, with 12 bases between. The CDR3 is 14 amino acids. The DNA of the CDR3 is TGTGCCAGCTCAGATCCCGGCCGGCAAGAGACCCAGTACTTC. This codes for CASSDPGRQETQYF.

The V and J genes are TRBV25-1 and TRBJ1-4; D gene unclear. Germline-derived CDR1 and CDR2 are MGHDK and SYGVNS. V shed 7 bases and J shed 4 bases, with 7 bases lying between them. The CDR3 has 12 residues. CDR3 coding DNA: TGTGCCAGCAAATGGGGTAATGAAAAACTGTTTTTT. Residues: CASKWGNEKLFF.

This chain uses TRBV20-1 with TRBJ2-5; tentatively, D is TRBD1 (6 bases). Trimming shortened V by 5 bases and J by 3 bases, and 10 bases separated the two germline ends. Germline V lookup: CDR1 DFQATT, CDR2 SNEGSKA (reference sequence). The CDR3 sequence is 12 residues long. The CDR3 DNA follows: TGCAGTGCTTTGGGGGCCGAAGAGACCCAGTACTTC. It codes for CSALGAEETQYF.

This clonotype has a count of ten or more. The CDR3 protein is CASSRRGRRTEAFF. The CDR3 bases are TGTGCCAGCAGCCGCAGGGGGCGGCGTACGGAAGCTTTCTTT. This chain links TRBV6-2 or TRBV6-3 with TRBJ1-1, with TRBD1 matching over 8 bases. The V and J ends lost 6 bases and 8 bases, in that order; junction bases with no gene match: 11. CDR1 MNHEY and CDR2 SVGEGT come from the germline V gene. The CDR3 length is 14 residues.

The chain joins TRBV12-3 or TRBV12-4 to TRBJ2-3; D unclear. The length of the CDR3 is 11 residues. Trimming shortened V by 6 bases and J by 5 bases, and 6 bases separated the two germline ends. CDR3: CASRLQDTQYF. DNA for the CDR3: TGTGCCAGCAGGCTACAAGATACGCAGTATTTT.

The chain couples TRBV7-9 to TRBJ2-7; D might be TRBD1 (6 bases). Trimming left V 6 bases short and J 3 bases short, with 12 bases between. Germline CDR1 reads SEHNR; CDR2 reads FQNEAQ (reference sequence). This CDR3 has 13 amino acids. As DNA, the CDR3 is TGTGCCAGCAGACCCCTGACAGGCTACGAGCAGTACTTC. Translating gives CASRPLTGYEQYF. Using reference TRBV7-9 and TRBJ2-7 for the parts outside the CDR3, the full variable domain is DTGVSQNPRHKITKRGQNVTFRCDPISEHNRLYWYRQTLGQGPEFLTYFQNEAQLEKSRLLSDRFSAERPKGSFSTLEIQRTEQGDSAMYLCASRPLTGYEQYFGPGTRLTVT.

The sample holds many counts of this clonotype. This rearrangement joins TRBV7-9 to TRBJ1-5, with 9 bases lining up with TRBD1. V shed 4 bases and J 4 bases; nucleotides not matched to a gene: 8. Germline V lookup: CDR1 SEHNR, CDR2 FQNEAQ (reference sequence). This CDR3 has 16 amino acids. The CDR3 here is CASSSQGAMGNQPQHF. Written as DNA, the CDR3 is TGTGCCAGCAGCTCACAGGGGGCCATGGGGAATCAGCCCCAGCATTTT.

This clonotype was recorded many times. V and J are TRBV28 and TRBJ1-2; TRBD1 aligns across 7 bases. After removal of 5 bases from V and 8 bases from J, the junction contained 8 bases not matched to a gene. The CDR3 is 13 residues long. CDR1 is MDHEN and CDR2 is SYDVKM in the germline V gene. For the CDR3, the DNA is TGTGCCAGCAGTCCATACTACAGGGGCGGCTACACCTTC. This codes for CASSPYYRGGYTF.

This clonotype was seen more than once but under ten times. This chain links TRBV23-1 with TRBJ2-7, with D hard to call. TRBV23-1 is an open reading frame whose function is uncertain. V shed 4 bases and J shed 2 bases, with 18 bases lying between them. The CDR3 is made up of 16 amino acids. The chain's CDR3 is CASSLVRQVAAYEQYF. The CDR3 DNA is TGCGCCAGCAGTCTGGTACGACAAGTCGCCGCCTACGAGCAGTACTTC.

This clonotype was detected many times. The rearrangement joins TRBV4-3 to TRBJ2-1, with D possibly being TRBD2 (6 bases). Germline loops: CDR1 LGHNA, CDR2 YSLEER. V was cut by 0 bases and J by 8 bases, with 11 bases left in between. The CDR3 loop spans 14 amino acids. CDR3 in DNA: TGCGCCAGCAGCCAAGAGTGGTCTAGCGATGAGCAGTTCTTC. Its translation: CASSQEWSSDEQFF.

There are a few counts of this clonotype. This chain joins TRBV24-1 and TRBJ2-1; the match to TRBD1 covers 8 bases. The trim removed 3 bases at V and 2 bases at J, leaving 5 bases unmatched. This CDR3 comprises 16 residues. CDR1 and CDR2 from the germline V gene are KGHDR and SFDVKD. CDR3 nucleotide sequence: TGTGCCACCAGTGATCCCAACAGGGGGGCCTACAATGAGCAGTTCTTC. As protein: CATSDPNRGAYNEQFF.

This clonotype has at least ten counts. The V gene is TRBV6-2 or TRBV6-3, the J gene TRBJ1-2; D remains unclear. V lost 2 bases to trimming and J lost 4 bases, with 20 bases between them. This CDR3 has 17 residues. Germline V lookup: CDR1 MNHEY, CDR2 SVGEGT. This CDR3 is CASSYPILTGFLYGYTF. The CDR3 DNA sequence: TGTGCCAGCAGTTACCCGATCCTGACGGGATTCCTCTATGGCTACACCTTC.